This entry describes one T cell receptor beta chain. These data originate in a study of blood T cell repertoires in COVID-19. Overall study: In each case, the material was cDNA or gDNA derived from T cells, B-cell-depleted T cells, or PBMCs.

As processed by the authors: Estimation of nucleated cell counts relied on the amplification of reference gene primers. Data came from immunoSEQ multiplex PCR; TCRdb stores just in-frame clones and leaves some out. V, J and clone size are those of that table, while D and trimming were read from the DNA. This repertoire shows approximately 160,000 clones, over 75% found once; its top ten account for about 1.2%. The sequence was collected from a man between 60 and 75 years old who had recovered from COVID-19. The sequenced material came from peripheral blood.

CDR3 loop: CASSSIMTGVYTDTQYF. DNA of the CDR3: TGTGCCAGCAGTTCGATTATGACAGGGGTATACACAGATACGCAGTATTTT. This rearrangement joins TRBV28 to TRBJ2-3; 8 bases agree with TRBD1. The CDR3 runs 17 residues. Germline V gives CDR1 MDHEN, CDR2 SYDVKM. V was clipped by 4 bases and J by 2 bases; unmatched bases: 11.